Each of the 5 T cell receptor beta chains below was sequenced from the same sample in a study of OX40 agonist ivuxolimab in advanced cancers. Libraries were prepared by immunoSEQ multiplex PCR; TCRdb keeps only in-frame clonotypes and omits some of them. The sample lists roughly 49,000 clones; about 88% were seen once. The sample was CD4+ or CD8+ T cells sorted from blood, taken in a trial of the OX40 agonist ivuxolimab. These receptors were obtained from an adult with an advanced solid tumor such as melanoma, head and neck, liver or kidney cancer.

The genes are TRBV5-4 and TRBJ2-7, with 8 bases lining up with TRBD1. V lost 2 bases and J lost 0; bases outside the gene matches: 4. Germline V gene sequence: CDR1 SGHNT, CDR2 YYREEE (reference sequence). The CDR3 loop spans 15 amino acids. CDR3 amino acids: CASSLGQGFSYEQYF. CDR3 bases: TGTGCCAGCAGCTTAGGACAGGGCTTCTCCTACGAGCAGTACTTC.

This clone was seen a handful of times. The chain carries TRBV6-1 and TRBJ1-5, with TRBD1 identical over 7 bases. CDR1 is MNHNS and CDR2 is SASEGT in the germline V gene. J lost 0 bases, V lost 11 bases, and 4 bases had no gene match. The CDR3 extends over 13 amino acids. CDR3 coding DNA: TGTGCCGGGGGACAGCATAGCAATCAGCCCCAGCATTTT. Protein product: CAGGQHSNQPQHF.

This clone has just a few counts. The chain links TRBV7-9 to TRBJ1-2; tentatively, D is TRBD1 (5 bases). Germline CDR1 SEHNR, CDR2 FQNEAQ (reference sequence). V lost 3 bases, J lost 10 bases, and 12 bases lay in between. The CDR3 totals 12 residues. The chain's CDR3 is CASSFGQKDYTF. The CDR3 DNA reads as TGTGCCAGCAGCTTTGGACAAAAGGACTACACCTTC.

The chain joins TRBV19 to TRBJ2-3; no clear D gene. The V and J ends lost 6 bases and 2 bases respectively, with 12 bases between them. CDR1 and CDR2 (germline): LNHDA, SQIVND (reference sequence). The CDR3 has 14 amino acids. CDR3 in amino acids: CASSDDGFTDTQYF. The CDR3 nucleotides read TGTGCCAGTAGCGATGACGGATTCACAGATACGCAGTATTTT. The full variable domain, rest sourced from reference TRBV19 and TRBJ2-3, is DGGITQSPKYLFRKEGQNVTLSCEQNLNHDAMYWYRQDPGQGLRLIYYSQIVNDFQKGDIAEGYSVSREKKESFPLTVTSAQKNPTAFYLCASSDDGFTDTQYFGPGTRLTVL.

The chain couples TRBV5-1 to TRBJ2-1; 9 bases map to TRBD2. V dropped 5 bases and J dropped 5; count of bases not matched to a gene: 2. Per the germline V gene, CDR1 is SGHRS and CDR2 is YFSETQ. The CDR3 spans 13 residues. CDR3 sequence reads: CASRTSGDNEQFF. The CDR3 coding sequence is TGCGCCAGCAGGACTAGCGGAGACAATGAGCAGTTCTTC.